A selection of T cell receptor beta chains follows, all from one sample in a study of blood T cell repertoires in COVID-19. TCRdb's copy holds only in-frame clones and misses some; the assay was immunoSEQ multiplex PCR. The sample records some 42,000 clones, around 90% being singletons. The sequencing input was peripheral blood. The receptors originated from a human donor in a cohort sampled during active COVID-19. The CDR3 runs from the conserved cysteine through the conserved F or W. A D gene is named only where the DNA matches it firmly. Rows may omit the clone size; those that give it use once, few, many or a size class.

>TRBD1|TRBJ2-7|16|TRBV7-8|NA
TGTGCCAGCAGCTTAGTGTTGGGGACAGGGTACTCCGAGCAGTACTTC
CASSLVLGTGYSEQYF
>NA|TRBJ1-6|15|TRBV28|NA
TGTGCCAGCAGTTTATGGGGGGCTGGGAATTCACCCCTCCACTTT
CASSLWGAGNSPLHF
>NA|TRBJ1-1|13|TRBV12-3/TRBV12-4|NA
TGTGCCAGCAGTCCCCGGGTGAACACTGAAGCTTTCTTT
CASSPRVNTEAFF
>NA|TRBJ1-2|17|TRBV27|NA
TGTGCCAGCAGAAAGGGGGGGGCGGAGGGTTCTTACTATGGCTACACCTTC
CASRKGGAEGSYYGYTF
>TRBD2|TRBJ2-1|14|TRBV28|NA
TGTGCCAGCCATTCTAGCGGGGGTCGGGATGAGCAGTTCTTC
CASHSSGGRDEQFF
>NA|TRBJ2-3|14|TRBV5-4|NA
TGTGCCAGCAGCTTAGATGGGACTCCAAACTCGCAGTATTTT
CASSLDGTPNSQYF
>NA|TRBJ1-2|16|TRBV7-8|NA
TGTGCCAGCAGCTCCAGGGTCCCTGCCTCAAACTATGGCTACACCTTC
CASSSRVPASNYGYTF
>NA|TRBJ1-1|15|TRBV3-1/TRBV3-2|NA
TGTGCCAGCAGCCAAGTGGCGGGGGCCGGCACTGAAGCTTTCTTT
CASSQVAGAGTEAFF
>TRBD2|TRBJ2-1|16|TRBV5-1|NA
TGCGCCAGCAGCTCCTCGCGGGCGGGGGGGCGGAATGAGCAGTTCTTC
CASSSSRAGGRNEQFF
>NA|TRBJ1-6|12|TRBV7-9|NA
TGTGCCAGCAGCTTGATCGGTTCACCCCTCCACTTT
CASSLIGSPLHF
>NA|TRBJ1-1|15|TRBV5-4|many
TGTGCCAGCAGCTTGGCCCCGACTGGTAACACTGAAGCTTTCTTT
CASSLAPTGNTEAFF
>TRBD2|TRBJ2-3|15|TRBV5-1|NA
TGCGCCAGCCAGACTAGCGGGGGGGCGGCAGATACGCAGTATTTT
CASQTSGGAADTQYF
>TRBD1|TRBJ1-2|13|TRBV7-2|NA
TGTGCCAGCAGCTGGGACAGGCCCAGCGGCTACACCTTC
CASSWDRPSGYTF
>NA|TRBJ2-7|14|TRBV21-1|NA
TGTGCCAGCAGCATTAGGACAGAATCCTACGAGCAGTACTTC
CASSIRTESYEQYF
>TRBD2|TRBJ2-3|15|TRBV3-1/TRBV3-2|NA
TGTGCCAGCAGCCAAGTTGGCGGGAGTACAGATACGCAGTATTTT
CASSQVGGSTDTQYF
>NA|TRBJ1-1|15|TRBV2|few
TGTGCCAGCCGCAAGTGGGGCCTCATGAACACTGAAGCTTTCTTT
CASRKWGLMNTEAFF
>TRBD1|TRBJ1-5|15|TRBV28|NA
TGTGCCAGCAGGACAAGGACAGGGTATAATCAGCCCCAGCATTTT
CASRTRTGYNQPQHF
>TRBD1|TRBJ2-7|14|TRBV7-6|NA
TGTGCCAGCAGCCAACAGGGGAACTCGTACGAGCAGTACTTC
CASSQQGNSYEQYF
>NA|TRBJ1-2|16|TRBV12-1|NA
TGTGCCAGCAGCTTTCGTTCCTGGAGGGATCGGTATGGCTACACCTTC
CASSFRSWRDRYGYTF
>NA|TRBJ1-1|13|TRBV5-6|NA
TGTGCCAGCAGCCCTGACAGTTACACTGAAGCTTTCTTT
CASSPDSYTEAFF
>TRBD2|TRBJ2-5|13|TRBV14|NA
TGTGCCAGCAGCCCCGTGTCCTTGCGGGAGAAGTACTTC
CASSPVSLREKYF